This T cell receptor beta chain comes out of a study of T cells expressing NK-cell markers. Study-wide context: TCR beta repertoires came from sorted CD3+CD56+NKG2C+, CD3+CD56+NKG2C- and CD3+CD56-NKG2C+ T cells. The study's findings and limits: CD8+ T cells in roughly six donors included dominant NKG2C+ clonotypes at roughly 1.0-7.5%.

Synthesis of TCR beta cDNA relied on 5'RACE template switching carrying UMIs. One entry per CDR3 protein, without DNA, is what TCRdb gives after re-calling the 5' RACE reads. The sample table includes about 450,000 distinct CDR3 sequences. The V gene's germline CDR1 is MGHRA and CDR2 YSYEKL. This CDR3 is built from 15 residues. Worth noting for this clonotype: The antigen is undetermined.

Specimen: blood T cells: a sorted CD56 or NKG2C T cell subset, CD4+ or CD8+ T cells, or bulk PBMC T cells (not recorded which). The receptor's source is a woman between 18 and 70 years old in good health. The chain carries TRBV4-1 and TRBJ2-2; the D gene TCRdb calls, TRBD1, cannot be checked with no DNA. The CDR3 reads CASSHQGAPTGELFF.